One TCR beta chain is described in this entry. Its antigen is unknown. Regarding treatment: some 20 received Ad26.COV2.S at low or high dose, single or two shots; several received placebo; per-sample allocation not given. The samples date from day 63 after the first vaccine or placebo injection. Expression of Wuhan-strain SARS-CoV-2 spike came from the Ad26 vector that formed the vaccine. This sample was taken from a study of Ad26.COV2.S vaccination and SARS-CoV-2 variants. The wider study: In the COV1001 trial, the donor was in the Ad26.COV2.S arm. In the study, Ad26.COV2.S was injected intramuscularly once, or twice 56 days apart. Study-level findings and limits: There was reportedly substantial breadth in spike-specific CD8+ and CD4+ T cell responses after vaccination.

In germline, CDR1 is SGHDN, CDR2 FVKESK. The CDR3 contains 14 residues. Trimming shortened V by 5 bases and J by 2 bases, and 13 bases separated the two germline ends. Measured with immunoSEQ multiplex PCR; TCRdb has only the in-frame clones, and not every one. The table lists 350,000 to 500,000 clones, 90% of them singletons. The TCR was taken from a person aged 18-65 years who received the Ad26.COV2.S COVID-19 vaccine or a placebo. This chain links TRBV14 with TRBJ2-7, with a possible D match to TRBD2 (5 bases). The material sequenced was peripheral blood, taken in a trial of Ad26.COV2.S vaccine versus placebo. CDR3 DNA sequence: TGTGCCAGCAGCGACTTCAGCGGCGCCTACGAGCAGTACTTC. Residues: CASSDFSGAYEQYF. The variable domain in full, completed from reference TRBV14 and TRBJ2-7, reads EAGVTQFPSHSVIEKGQTVTLRCDPISGHDNLYWYRRVMGKEIKFLLHFVKESKQDESGMPNNRFLAERTGGTYSTLKVQPAELEDSGVYFCASSDFSGAYEQYFGPGTRLTVT.